This passage covers 9 T cell receptor beta chains from one sample sequenced in a study of T-cell memory formation after mild COVID-19 (dated by TCRdb to about 2021). The library was obtained by 5' RACE. Sequenced using an Illumina NovaSeq 6000. TCRdb cleaned the public reads at Q25 with fastp, built clones with MiXCR and kept in-frame beta chains. Merged by CDR3 protein, the rows form single entries marked with the most common genes and DNA. In all, the sample holds 98,000 or so distinct CDR3 sequences, and 18% of those were seen once. The top ten hold over 4.5% of the sample. What was sequenced was PBMCs or a T cell subset sorted from them (not recorded which). The receptors stem from a man in his late teens or twenties who had mild COVID-19 (a few samples of this study predate the infection). The sample titles of this study are shuffled in the database, so cell type and time point are left out; the donor was told from shared clones.

This clonotype has more than one count but fewer than ten. The V call is TRBV5-1, the J call TRBJ1-1; 7 bases map to TRBD1. The CDR3 runs 14 residues. Germline V CDR1 and CDR2: SGHRS, YFSETQ. Losses at the gene ends were 6 bases for V and 1 base for J; bases not matched to a gene: 6. This CDR3 reads CASNSGTANTEAFF. DNA of the CDR3: TGCGCCAGCAACTCCGGGACAGCGAACACTGAAGCTTTCTTT.

This clonotype was counted a few times. The chain has TRBV5-1 and TRBJ2-5; D remains ambiguous. Germline assignment: CDR1 SGHRS and CDR2 YFSETQ. CDR3 size: 14 residues. V lost 0 bases, J lost 9 bases, and 15 bases lay in between. CDR3 in DNA: TGCGCCAGCAGCTTGGCCGACGGAGCCGAGGCCCAGTACTTC. It is translated as CASSLADGAEAQYF.

This chain uses TRBV5-1 with TRBJ2-2; 8 bases fit TRBD1. The germline CDR1 and CDR2 sequences are SGHRS and YFSETQ. V lost 4 bases and J lost 0; bases outside the gene matches: 5. The CDR3 runs 16 residues. For the CDR3, the DNA is TGCGCCAGCAGCGCCTGGACAGGGACGAACACCGGGGAGCTGTTTTTT. Protein sequence: CASSAWTGTNTGELFF.

This clonotype was observed a handful of times. J is TRBJ1-2 and V is TRBV2; TRBD1 aligns across 10 bases. With 6 bases clipped from V and 5 bases from J, the junction kept 3 bases outside the gene matches. The CDR3 has 13 residues. The germline gives CDR1 SNHLY, CDR2 FYNNEI. CDR3 loop: CASRRQGAYGYTF. The CDR3 coding sequence is TGTGCCAGCAGACGACAGGGGGCTTATGGCTACACCTTC.

This clonotype was seen repeatedly, ten times or more. The rearrangement uses TRBV28 and TRBJ2-7, with a possible D match to TRBD2 (6 bases). There are 13 residues in the CDR3. V was pared by 7 bases and J by 5 bases, with 15 bases between. In germline, CDR1 is MDHEN, CDR2 SYDVKM. CDR3 protein: CASIRGFEDEQYF. The CDR3 DNA is TGTGCCAGCATCCGGGGGTTTGAGGACGAGCAGTACTTC.

The J gene is TRBJ1-6, the V gene TRBV6-5, with TRBD1 matching 7 bases. The germline V gene has CDR1 MNHEY and CDR2 SVGAGI. This CDR3 region has 14 residues. Losses at the gene ends were 2 bases for V and 8 bases for J; bases not matched to a gene: 3. Here the CDR3 reads CASSYKGGDSPLHF. CDR3 bases: TGTGCCAGCAGTTACAAAGGGGGCGATTCACCCCTCCACTTT.

The rearrangement uses TRBV11-2 and TRBJ1-3; D remains unclear. The ends were cut back, 5 bases at V and 2 bases at J, with 10 bases in the middle. CDR1 SGHAT and CDR2 FQNNGV come from the germline V gene. CDR3 size: 14 residues. CDR3 coding DNA: TGTGCCAGCAGCCCCATCTGGGCTGGAAACACCATATATTTT. Translation gives CASSPIWAGNTIYF.

The chain combines TRBV28 with TRBJ2-7; D uncertain. The germline V gene encodes CDR1 MDHEN and CDR2 SYDVKM. V was clipped by 6 bases and J by 2 bases, with 11 bases between them. The CDR3 is made up of 13 amino acids. In DNA, the CDR3 is TGTGCCAGCAGAAAACCCGACACCTACGAGCAGTACGTC. Its protein product is CASRKPDTYEQYV.

V is TRBV5-1 and J is TRBJ2-3; D ambiguous. The CDR3 totals 14 residues. Germline loops: CDR1 SGHRS, CDR2 YFSETQ. Trimming cost V 1 base and J 1 base, with 7 bases left between them. The CDR3 sequence: CASSLLTGTDTQYF. In DNA form, the CDR3 reads TGCGCCAGCAGCTTGCTCACAGGCACAGATACGCAGTATTTT.